These T cell receptor beta chains were read from a single sample in a study of cytomegalovirus exposure and HLA in healthy donors. TCRdb keeps only in-frame clones here, not all; method: immunoSEQ multiplex PCR. The sample contains approximately 190,000 clones, roughly 80% of which appear only once. Material for sequencing was PBMCs. The receptors shown here come from a man aged 35-49 years in good health and CMV-seropositive. The CDR3 runs from the conserved cysteine through the conserved F or W. Fields, in order: V gene, CDR3 length, D gene, J gene, clone size, CDR3 protein, CDR3 DNA. A D gene is named only where the DNA matches it firmly. Size values are once, few and many counts, or a class for expanded clones, and some rows have none.

>TRBV30|14|TRBD1|TRBJ2-3|.
CAWSKDRSSDTQYF
TGTGCCTGGAGTAAGGACAGGAGTTCAGATACGCAGTATTTT
>TRBV4-3|15|TRBD2|TRBJ2-4|.
CASSHRGGGMNIQYF
TGCGCCAGCAGCCACCGGGGGGGTGGCATGAACATTCAGTACTTC
>TRBV4-1|17|TRBD1|TRBJ1-5|.
CASSQGTGDNSNQPQHF
TGCGCCAGCAGCCAAGGGACAGGTGACAATAGCAATCAGCCCCAGCATTTT
>TRBV15|14|TRBD2|TRBJ2-5|.
CATSTSGTQETQYF
TGTGCCACCAGCACTAGCGGAACCCAAGAGACCCAGTACTTC
>TRBV12-2|18|.|TRBJ2-7|.
CASRLAKPWGQVSYEQYF
TGTGCAAGTCGCTTAGCTAAACCTTGGGGGCAAGTCTCCTACGAGCAGTACTTC
>TRBV5-4|16|TRBD2|TRBJ2-1|few
CASSPELAGQQDEQFF
TGTGCCAGCAGCCCCGAACTAGCGGGGCAACAGGATGAGCAGTTCTTC
>TRBV30|13|.|TRBJ1-5|.
CAWSGGPNQPQHF
TGTGCCTGGAGCGGGGGGCCCAATCAGCCCCAGCATTTT
>TRBV9|19|TRBD2|TRBJ2-3|.
CASSAGTSGGYLGTDTQYF
TGTGCCAGCAGCGCCGGGACTAGCGGGGGGTATCTCGGCACAGATACGCAGTATTTT
>TRBV6-1|17|.|TRBJ2-3|once
CASSEGNQRQFTDTQYF
TGTGCCAGCAGTGAAGGAAACCAGCGGCAGTTCACAGATACGCAGTATTTT
>TRBV6-6|16|.|TRBJ2-7|.
CASSVIPGLRTREQYF
TGTGCCAGCAGTGTAATCCCGGGCCTAAGGACAAGGGAGCAGTACTTC
>TRBV5-8|15|TRBD1|TRBJ2-7|.
CASSSRDRGGYEQYF
TGTGCCAGCAGCTCGCGGGACAGGGGTGGATACGAGCAGTACTTC
>TRBV28|15|TRBD1|TRBJ2-3|.
CASDPRGRSPDTQYF
TGTGCCAGCGACCCCAGGGGGCGCAGTCCAGATACGCAGTATTTT
>TRBV6-5|14|TRBD1|TRBJ2-7|.
CASTRRTGWNEQYF
TGTGCCAGCACCCGGAGGACAGGGTGGAACGAGCAGTACTTC
>TRBV4-1|17|TRBD2|TRBJ2-5|.
CASSQDPSGSPQETQYF
TGCGCCAGCAGCCAAGATCCTAGCGGTTCCCCCCAAGAGACCCAGTACTTC
>TRBV9|15|TRBD1|TRBJ1-1|.
CASSPRDRLNTEAFF
TGTGCCAGCAGCCCAAGGGACAGGTTGAACACTGAAGCTTTCTTT
>TRBV10-3|15|TRBD1|TRBJ1-2|.
CAIPTGLNSNYGYTF
TGTGCCATCCCGACAGGGCTTAATTCCAACTATGGCTACACCTTC
>TRBV28|14|.|TRBJ2-7|.
CASTLPGRVYEQYF
TGTGCCAGCACCCTCCCCGGGCGGGTGTACGAGCAGTACTTC
>TRBV7-3|15|.|TRBJ2-3|.
CASSPLGGLGDTQYF
TGTGCCAGCAGCCCTCTAGGCGGACTTGGAGATACGCAGTATTTT
>TRBV7-7|13|.|TRBJ2-1|.
CASSLRSKSEQFF
TGTGCTAGCAGCTTAAGGAGCAAAAGTGAGCAGTTCTTC
>TRBV5-8|15|.|TRBJ1-2|.
CASSLARGRFYGYTF
TGTGCCAGCAGCTTGGCTAGAGGGCGGTTCTATGGCTACACCTTC
>TRBV7-2|13|.|TRBJ2-5|.
CASSLFEEETQYF
TGTGCCAGCAGCTTATTTGAGGAAGAGACCCAGTACTTC
>TRBV18|15|.|TRBJ1-2|.
CASSPIPVDNHGYTF
TGTGCCAGCTCACCAATACCAGTGGACAACCATGGCTACACCTTC
>TRBV19|15|.|TRBJ2-6|.
CASRLQGTGANVLTF
TGTGCCAGTAGACTTCAGGGCACTGGGGCCAACGTCCTGACTTTC
>TRBV7-8|15|TRBD2|TRBJ2-2|.
CASSPGGAATGELFF
TGTGCCAGCAGCCCCGGGGGGGCCGCCACCGGGGAGCTGTTTTTT
>TRBV10-2|15|TRBD1|TRBJ2-2|.
CASSGQGAWTGELFF
TGCGCCAGCAGCGGACAGGGGGCTTGGACCGGGGAGCTGTTTTTT
>TRBV5-1|18|TRBD2|TRBJ2-3|.
CASSLRASGGISADTQYF
TGCGCCAGCAGCTTGAGGGCTAGCGGGGGTATATCTGCCGATACGCAGTATTTT
>TRBV5-8|11|.|TRBJ2-7|.
CASSHSYEQYF
TGTGCCAGCAGCCACTCCTACGAGCAGTACTTC
>TRBV6-4|15|TRBD2|TRBJ2-1|.
CASSASSGGNNEQFF
TGTGCCAGCAGTGCCTCTAGCGGGGGAAACAATGAGCAGTTCTTC
>TRBV10-3|14|.|TRBJ2-3|few
CAISESSKPDTQYF
TGTGCCATCAGTGAGTCGAGTAAACCAGATACGCAGTATTTT